The 18 T cell receptor beta chains below come from one sample, sequenced in a study of T cell repertoires in ileal Crohn's disease. This table comes from immunoSEQ multiplex PCR, and its TCRdb copy is limited to in-frame clones, with some not included. The table records thousands of clones, roughly 81% of them present only once. Sample: ileal tissue. The origin of the receptors is an adult with Crohn's disease.

This chain connects TRBV4-1 to TRBJ1-4; D gene ambiguous. CDR3 size: 15 residues. The germline V gene encodes CDR1 MGHRA and CDR2 YSYEKL. Trimming shortened V by 4 bases and J by 3 bases, and 12 bases separated the two germline ends. The CDR3 nucleotides read TGCGCCAGCAGCCTCGGCGGCTTCTCTAATGAAAAACTGTTTTTT. It yields the protein CASSLGGFSNEKLFF.

Relative to its sample, this clone is large. The chain combines TRBV6-1 with TRBJ2-7, with a tentative D call TRBD1 (6 bases). This CDR3 contains 14 residues. Trimming cost V 3 bases and J 2 bases, with 11 bases left between them. Germline values: CDR1 MNHNS, CDR2 SASEGT. In DNA, the CDR3 is TGTGCCAGCAGTGAGGGGGACACCCCCTACGAGCAGTACTTC. It yields the protein CASSEGDTPYEQYF.

The chain recombines TRBV19 with TRBJ1-1; 7 nucleotides align to TRBD1. This CDR3 is 13 amino acids long. V gave up 6 bases and J gave up 4 bases; unmatched junction bases: 5. In germline, CDR1 is LNHDA, CDR2 SQIVND (reference sequence). The CDR3 reads CASRGQKGTEAFF. The CDR3 bases are TGTGCCAGTAGGGGACAGAAGGGCACTGAAGCTTTCTTT.

The rearrangement joins TRBV11-3 to TRBJ2-7; 7 bases match TRBD2. The V gene end was trimmed by 2 bases and the J gene end by 2 bases; junction bases not matched to a gene: 0. CDR1 is SGHNT, CDR2 YENEEA, per germline. CDR3 size: 13 residues. The CDR3 DNA reads as TGTGCCAGCAGCTTACGGGGGGCCTACGAGCAGTACTTC. This codes for CASSLRGAYEQYF.

This chain joins TRBV7-6 and TRBJ2-3, with 8 bases lining up with TRBD2. J lost 2 bases, V lost 5 bases, and 6 bases had no gene match. This CDR3 contains 15 residues. Germline V gene lookup returns CDR1 SGHVS and CDR2 FNYEAQ. DNA of the CDR3: TGTGCCAGCAGCGCTCGGCGGGGGGCCACAGATACGCAGTATTTT. Amino acids: CASSARRGATDTQYF.

J is TRBJ2-7 and V is TRBV7-2, with a possible D match to TRBD2 (5 bases). The CDR3 runs 15 residues. Trimming left V 1 base short and J 5 bases short, with 15 bases between. Germline CDR1 reads SGHTA; CDR2 reads FQGNSA. CDR3 sequence reads: CASSLVSRVGHEQYF. In DNA form, the CDR3 reads TGTGCCAGCAGCTTAGTATCGCGGGTTGGCCACGAGCAGTACTTC.

The gene calls are TRBV5-1 and TRBJ1-1, with D possibly matching TRBD1 (5 bases). The germline gives CDR1 SGHRS, CDR2 YFSETQ. Trimming pared 4 bases from V and 2 bases from J, leaving 9 bases between. The CDR3 loop spans 13 amino acids. CDR3 nucleotide sequence: TGCGCCAGCAGCCAGAGGACAAACACTGAAGCTTTCTTT. Residues: CASSQRTNTEAFF.

This clone appeared a few times. The rearrangement uses TRBV28 and TRBJ1-6; D unresolved. The CDR3 is 15 amino acids. V gave up 9 bases and J gave up 2 bases, with 14 bases separating them. Germline CDR1 MDHEN, CDR2 SYDVKM. The CDR3 DNA is TGTGCCAGACCCTTCTATAGCCCCTATAATTCACCCCTCCACTTT. It specifies CARPFYSPYNSPLHF.

This clone was observed a few times. The chain is built from TRBV25-1 and TRBJ1-6; D is possibly TRBD1 (5 bases). Trimming shortened V by 6 bases and J by 10 bases, and 19 bases separated the two germline ends. Per the germline V gene, CDR1 is MGHDK and CDR2 is SYGVNS. The CDR3 runs to 15 residues. CDR3 sequence reads: CASSLHGQGESPLHF. The CDR3 bases are TGTGCCAGCAGCCTCCATGGGCAGGGCGAATCACCCCTCCACTTT. The full variable domain, in which reference TRBV25-1 and TRBJ1-6 provide the parts outside the CDR3, is EADIYQTPRYLVIGTGKKITLECSQTMGHDKMYWYQQDPGMELHLIHYSYGVNSTEKGDLSSESTVSRIRTEHFPLTLESARPSHTSQYLCASSLHGQGESPLHFGNGTRLTVT.

The V gene is TRBV18, the J gene TRBJ1-1; D gene unclear. CDR3 length equals 15 residues. CDR1 and CDR2 from the germline V gene are KGHSH and LQKENI. V shed 1 base and J shed 1 base, with 10 bases lying between them. CDR3 DNA: TGTGCCAGCTCACCACAGGTGACACAGAACACTGAAGCTTTCTTT. It encodes CASSPQVTQNTEAFF.

The rearrangement joins TRBV9 to TRBJ2-3, with D perhaps TRBD2 (5 bases). The CDR3 runs 15 residues. Trimming shortened V by 4 bases and J by 3 bases, and 15 bases separated the two germline ends. Looked up from germline, CDR1 is SGDLS and CDR2 is YYNGEE. CDR3 nucleotide sequence: TGTGCCAGCAGCCTGTTTGGAGGAGGAACAGATACGCAGTATTTT. This codes for CASSLFGGGTDTQYF.

CDR3 sequence reads: CATMGGTTYEQYF. The CDR3 DNA reads TGTGCCACCATGGGGGGAACCACCTACGAGCAGTACTTC. The rearrangement uses TRBV10-3 and TRBJ2-7; D may be TRBD2 (6 bases). This CDR3 region has 13 residues. Germline CDR1 and CDR2: ENHRY and SYGVKD. Trimming left V 10 bases short and J 2 bases short, with 15 bases between.

The V and J genes are TRBV5-1 and TRBJ2-3; 9 bases map to TRBD2. Unmatched junction bases numbered 7, after V lost 0 bases and J lost 2 bases. From germline, CDR1 is SGHRS and CDR2 YFSETQ. CDR3 size: 17 residues. The CDR3 reads CASSLGARGGLTDTQYF. DNA of the CDR3: TGCGCCAGCAGCTTGGGGGCGCGGGGGGGCCTCACAGATACGCAGTATTTT.

J is TRBJ2-6 and V is TRBV5-6; the D is unclear. The CDR3 has 14 amino acids. Trimming took 4 bases from V and 0 from J, leaving 5 bases between them. Germline V gene sequence: CDR1 SGHDT, CDR2 YYEEEE. CDR3 loop: CASSQLSGANVLTF. CDR3 DNA: TGTGCCAGCAGCCAACTCTCTGGGGCCAACGTCCTGACTTTC. The full variable domain, with the rest looked up from reference TRBV5-6 and TRBJ2-6, is DAGVTQSPTHLIKTRGQQVTLRCSPKSGHDTVSWYQQALGQGPQFIFQYYEEEERQRGNFPDRFSGHQFPNYSSELNVNALLLGDSALYLCASSQLSGANVLTFGAGSRLTVL.

This clone was counted once. The rearrangement uses TRBV29-1 and TRBJ2-7; 8 bases agree with TRBD2. CDR3 length equals 13 residues. V gave up 7 bases and J gave up 0 bases; unmatched junction bases: 5. Per the germline V gene, CDR1 is SQVTM and CDR2 is ANQGSEA. The CDR3 sequence is CSGWTSNSYEQYF. The CDR3 DNA reads TGCAGCGGGTGGACTAGCAACTCCTACGAGCAGTACTTC.

The rearrangement joins TRBV18 to TRBJ1-2; D possibly corresponds to TRBD1 (5 bases). The CDR3 loop spans 15 amino acids. V was clipped by 4 bases and J by 7 bases, with 19 bases between them. Germline CDR1 and CDR2: KGHSH and LQKENI. This CDR3 reads CASSRDTQVESGYTF. As DNA, the CDR3 is TGTGCCAGCTCACGCGATACACAGGTGGAGTCTGGCTACACCTTC.

The chain has TRBV5-1 and TRBJ1-5; the match to TRBD1 covers 8 bases. Per germline, CDR1 SGHRS and CDR2 YFSETQ. This CDR3 region has 14 residues. Trimming at V came to 4 bases and at J to 2 bases, leaving 2 bases not matched to a gene. DNA for the CDR3: TGCGCCAGCAGCGCGACAGGGGGCAATCAGCCCCAGCATTTT. This codes for CASSATGGNQPQHF.

V gene TRBV5-6 combines with J gene TRBJ2-3; D gene unclear. Trimming stripped 9 bases from V and 0 bases from J, with 17 bases between. CDR3 length: 15 residues. CDR1 SGHDT and CDR2 YYEEEE come from the germline V gene. The CDR3 DNA sequence: TGTGCCACGTTCAGGCAGGCCACCAGCACAGATACGCAGTATTTT. Amino acids: CATFRQATSTDTQYF.